A single count supports the clone carrying this T cell receptor (beta chain). The sample is drawn from a study of shared clonotypes between healthy human individuals. Study as a whole: Researchers assigned three CD4 naive, three CD4 memory, two CD8 naive and one CD8 memory plate to each donor.

Produced via immunoSEQ multiplex PCR; TCRdb's table is partial and in-frame only. The data show 180,000 or so clones, approximately 92% seen once. The germline V gene encodes CDR1 SGHTA and CDR2 FQGNSA. The V and J ends lost 5 bases and 0 bases respectively, with 11 bases between them. The CDR3 extends over 15 amino acids. This chain joins TRBV7-2 and TRBJ1-5; D is possibly TRBD1 (6 bases). The sequence came from a woman in her twenties or thirties in good health. Sequencing was carried out using naive CD4+ T cells sorted from blood. The subset here: CD45RA+ positively selected. CDR3 sequence (DNA): TGTGCCAGCAGCCCCTGGACAGATAGCAATCAGCCCCAGCATTTT. Its protein product is CASSPWTDSNQPQHF.